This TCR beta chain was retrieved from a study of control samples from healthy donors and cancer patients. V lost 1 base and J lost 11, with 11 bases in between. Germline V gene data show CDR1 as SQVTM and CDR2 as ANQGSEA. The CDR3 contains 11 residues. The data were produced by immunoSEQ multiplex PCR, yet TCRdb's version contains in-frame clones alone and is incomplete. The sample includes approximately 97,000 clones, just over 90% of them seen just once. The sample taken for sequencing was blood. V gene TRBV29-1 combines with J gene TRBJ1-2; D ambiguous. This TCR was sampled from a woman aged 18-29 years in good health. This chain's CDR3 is CSVEVGRAYTF. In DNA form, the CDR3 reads TGCAGCGTTGAAGTGGGGAGGGCATACACCTTC.